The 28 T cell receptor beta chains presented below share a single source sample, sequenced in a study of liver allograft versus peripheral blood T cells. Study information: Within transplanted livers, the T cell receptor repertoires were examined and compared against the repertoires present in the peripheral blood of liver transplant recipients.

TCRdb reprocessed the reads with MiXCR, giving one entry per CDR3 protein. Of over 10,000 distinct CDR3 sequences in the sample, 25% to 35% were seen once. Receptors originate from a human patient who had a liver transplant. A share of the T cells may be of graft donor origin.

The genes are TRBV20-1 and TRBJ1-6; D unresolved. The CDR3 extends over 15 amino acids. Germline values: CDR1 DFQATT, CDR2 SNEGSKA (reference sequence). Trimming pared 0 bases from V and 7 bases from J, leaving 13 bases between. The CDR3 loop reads CSAREGSSANSPLHF. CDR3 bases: TGCAGTGCTAGAGAGGGCAGCTCAGCCAATTCACCCCTCCACTTT.

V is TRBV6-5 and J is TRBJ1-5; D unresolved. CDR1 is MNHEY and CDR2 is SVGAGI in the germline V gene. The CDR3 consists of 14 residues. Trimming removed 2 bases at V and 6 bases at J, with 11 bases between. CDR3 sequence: CASSYVRVGQPQHF. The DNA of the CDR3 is TGTGCCAGCAGTTACGTGAGGGTTGGTCAGCCCCAGCATTTT.

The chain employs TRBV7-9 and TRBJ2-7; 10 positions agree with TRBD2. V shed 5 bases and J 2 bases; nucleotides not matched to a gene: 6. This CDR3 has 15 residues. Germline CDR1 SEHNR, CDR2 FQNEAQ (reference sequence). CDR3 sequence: CASSVTSGIAYEQYF. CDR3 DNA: TGTGCCAGCAGCGTCACTAGCGGGATCGCCTACGAGCAGTACTTC.

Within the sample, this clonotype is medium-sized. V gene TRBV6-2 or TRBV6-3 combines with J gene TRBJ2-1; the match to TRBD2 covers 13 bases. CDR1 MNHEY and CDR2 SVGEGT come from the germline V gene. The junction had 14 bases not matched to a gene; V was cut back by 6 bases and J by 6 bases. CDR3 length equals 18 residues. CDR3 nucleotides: TGTGCCAGCAGCTACCTTAGGACTAGCGGGGGAAATACCAATGAGCAGTTCTTC. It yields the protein CASSYLRTSGGNTNEQFF.

The CDR3 DNA follows: TGTGCCAGCAGCTTATCACAGGGGGCGGGTGAGCAGTACTTC. It yields the protein CASSLSQGAGEQYF. This chain joins TRBV7-9 and TRBJ2-7, with 9 positions matching TRBD1. V lost 2 bases and J lost 7; bases outside the gene matches: 6. Germline assignment: CDR1 SEHNR and CDR2 FQNEAQ (reference sequence). CDR3 size: 14 residues.

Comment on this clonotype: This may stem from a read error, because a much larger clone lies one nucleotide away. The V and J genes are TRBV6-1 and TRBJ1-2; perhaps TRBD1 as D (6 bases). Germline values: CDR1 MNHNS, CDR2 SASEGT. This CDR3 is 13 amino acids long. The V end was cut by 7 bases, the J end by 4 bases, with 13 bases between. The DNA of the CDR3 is TGTGCCAGCATAGGACAGCAGTTCTATGGCTACACCTTC. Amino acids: CASIGQQFYGYTF.

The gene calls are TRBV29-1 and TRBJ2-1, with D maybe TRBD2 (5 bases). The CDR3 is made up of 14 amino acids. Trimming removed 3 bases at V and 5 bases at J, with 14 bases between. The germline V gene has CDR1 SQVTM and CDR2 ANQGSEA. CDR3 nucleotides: TGCAGCGTTGAGTTGATCCGGGGTAACAATGAGCAGTTCTTC. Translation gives CSVELIRGNNEQFF.

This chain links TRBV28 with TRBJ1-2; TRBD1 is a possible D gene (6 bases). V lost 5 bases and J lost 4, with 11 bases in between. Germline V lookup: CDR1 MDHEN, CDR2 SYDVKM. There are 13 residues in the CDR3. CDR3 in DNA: TGTGCCAGCAGTCCTGACAGGCTCTATGGCTACACCTTC. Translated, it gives CASSPDRLYGYTF.

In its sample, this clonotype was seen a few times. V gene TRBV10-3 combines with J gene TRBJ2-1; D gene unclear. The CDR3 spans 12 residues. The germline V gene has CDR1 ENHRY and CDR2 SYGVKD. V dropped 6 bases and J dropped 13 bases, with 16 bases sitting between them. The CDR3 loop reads CAIRPSGSIQFF. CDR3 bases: TGTGCCATCAGGCCCTCGGGCAGCATCCAGTTCTTC.

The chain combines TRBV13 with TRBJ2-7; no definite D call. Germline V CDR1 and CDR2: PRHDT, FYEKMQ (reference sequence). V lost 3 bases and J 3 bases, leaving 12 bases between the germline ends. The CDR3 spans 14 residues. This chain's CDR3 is CASSLGERVYEQYF. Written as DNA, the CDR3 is TGTGCCAGCAGCTTGGGCGAGAGAGTCTACGAGCAGTACTTC. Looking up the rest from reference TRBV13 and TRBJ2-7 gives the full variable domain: AAGVIQSPRHLIKEKRETATLKCYPIPRHDTVYWYQQGPGQDPQFLISFYEKMQSDKGSIPDRFSAQQFSDYHSELNMSSLELGDSALYFCASSLGERVYEQYFGPGTRLTVT.

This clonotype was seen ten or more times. CDR3 in amino acids: CATSDRTGLILTTNEKLFF. The DNA of the CDR3 is TGTGCCACCAGTGATAGGACAGGGTTGATTTTAACGACTAATGAAAAACTGTTTTTT. V is TRBV24-1 and J is TRBJ1-4, with TRBD1 identical over 8 bases. The ends lost 3 bases at V and 2 bases at J; junction bases unmatched: 13. The CDR3 length is 19 residues. Germline V gene sequence: CDR1 KGHDR, CDR2 SFDVKD.

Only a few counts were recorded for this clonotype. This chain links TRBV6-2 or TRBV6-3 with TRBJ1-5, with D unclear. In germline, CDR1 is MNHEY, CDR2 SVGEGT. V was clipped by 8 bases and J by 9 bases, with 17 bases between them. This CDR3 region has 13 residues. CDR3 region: CASSGLNMVPQHF. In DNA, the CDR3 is TGTGCCAGCTCGGGATTAAATATGGTGCCCCAGCATTTT.

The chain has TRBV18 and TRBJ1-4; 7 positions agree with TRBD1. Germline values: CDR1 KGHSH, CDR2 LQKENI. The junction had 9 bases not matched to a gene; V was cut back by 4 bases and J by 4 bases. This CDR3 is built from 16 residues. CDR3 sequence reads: CASSLFVTGSNEKLFF. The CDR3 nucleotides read TGTGCCAGCTCACTGTTCGTGACAGGGAGTAATGAAAAACTGTTTTTT.

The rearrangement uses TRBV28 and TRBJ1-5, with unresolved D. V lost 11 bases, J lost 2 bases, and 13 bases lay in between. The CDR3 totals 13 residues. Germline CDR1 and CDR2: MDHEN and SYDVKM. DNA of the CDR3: TGTGCCTCCCTTCCAGGAGGCAATCAGCCCCAGCATTTT. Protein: CASLPGGNQPQHF. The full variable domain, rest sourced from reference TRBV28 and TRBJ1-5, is DVKVTQSSRYLVKRTGEKVFLECVQDMDHENMFWYRQDPGLGLRLIYFSYDVKMKEKGDIPEGYSVSREKKERFSLILESASTNQTSMYLCASLPGGNQPQHFGDGTRLSIL.

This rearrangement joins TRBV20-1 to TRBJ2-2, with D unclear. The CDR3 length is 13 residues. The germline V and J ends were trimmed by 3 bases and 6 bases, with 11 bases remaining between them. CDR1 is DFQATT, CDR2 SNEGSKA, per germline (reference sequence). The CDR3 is CSASLPPAGELFF. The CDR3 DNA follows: TGCAGTGCTAGTCTCCCTCCCGCCGGGGAGCTGTTTTTT.

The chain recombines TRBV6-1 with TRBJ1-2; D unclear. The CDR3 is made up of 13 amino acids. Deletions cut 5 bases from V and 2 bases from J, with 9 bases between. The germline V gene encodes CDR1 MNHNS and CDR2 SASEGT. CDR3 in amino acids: CASSFHGNYGYTF. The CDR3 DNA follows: TGTGCCAGCAGTTTCCATGGAAACTATGGCTACACCTTC.

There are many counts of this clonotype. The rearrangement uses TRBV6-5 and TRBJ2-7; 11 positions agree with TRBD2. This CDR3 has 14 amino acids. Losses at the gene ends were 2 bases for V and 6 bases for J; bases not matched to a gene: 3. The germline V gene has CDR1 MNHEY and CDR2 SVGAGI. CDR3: CASSYLAGGGEQYF. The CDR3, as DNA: TGTGCCAGCAGTTACCTAGCGGGAGGAGGCGAGCAGTACTTC.

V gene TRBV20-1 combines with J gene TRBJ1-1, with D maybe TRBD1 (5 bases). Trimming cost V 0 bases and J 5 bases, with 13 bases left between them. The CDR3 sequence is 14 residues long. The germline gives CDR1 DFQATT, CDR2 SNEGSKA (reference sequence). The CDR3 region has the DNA TGCAGTGCTAGAGATTCGCAGGGACGAACTGAAGCTTTCTTT. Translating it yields CSARDSQGRTEAFF.

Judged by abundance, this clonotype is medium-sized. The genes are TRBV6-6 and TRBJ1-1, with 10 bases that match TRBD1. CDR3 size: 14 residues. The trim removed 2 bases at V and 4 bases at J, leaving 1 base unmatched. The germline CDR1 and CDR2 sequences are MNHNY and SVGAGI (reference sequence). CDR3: CASSYRDRGTEAFF. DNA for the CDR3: TGTGCCAGCAGTTACCGGGACAGGGGCACTGAAGCTTTCTTT.

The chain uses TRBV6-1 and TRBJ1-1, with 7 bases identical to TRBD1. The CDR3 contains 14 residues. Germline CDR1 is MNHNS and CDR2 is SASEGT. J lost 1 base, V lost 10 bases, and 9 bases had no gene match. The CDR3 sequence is CATWGGQSNTEAFF. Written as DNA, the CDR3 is TGTGCCACATGGGGGGGACAGTCGAACACTGAAGCTTTCTTT.

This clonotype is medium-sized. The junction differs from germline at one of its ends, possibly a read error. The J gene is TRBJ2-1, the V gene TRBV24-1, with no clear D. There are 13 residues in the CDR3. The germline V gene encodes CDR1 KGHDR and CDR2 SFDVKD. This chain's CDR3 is CATSDFLGNEQFF. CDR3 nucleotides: TGTGCCACGAGTGATTTCCTGGGTAATGAGCAGTTCTTC.

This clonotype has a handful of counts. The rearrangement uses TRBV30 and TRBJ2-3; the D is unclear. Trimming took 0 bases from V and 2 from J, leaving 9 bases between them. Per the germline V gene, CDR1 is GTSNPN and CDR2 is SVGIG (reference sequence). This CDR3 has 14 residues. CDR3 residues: CAWSVQISTDTQYF. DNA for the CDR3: TGTGCCTGGAGTGTCCAGATCTCCACAGATACGCAGTATTTT. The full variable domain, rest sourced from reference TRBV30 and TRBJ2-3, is SQTIHQWPATLVQPVGSPLSLECTVEGTSNPNLYWYRQAAGRGLQLLFYSVGIGQISSEVPQNLSASRPQDRQFILSSKKLLLSDSGFYLCAWSVQISTDTQYFGPGTRLTVL.

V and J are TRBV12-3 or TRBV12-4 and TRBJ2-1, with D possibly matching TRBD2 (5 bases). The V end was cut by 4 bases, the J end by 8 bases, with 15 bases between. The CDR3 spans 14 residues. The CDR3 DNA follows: TGTGCCAGCAGTTATATCGGGGTTGGCGATGAGCAGTTCTTC. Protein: CASSYIGVGDEQFF.

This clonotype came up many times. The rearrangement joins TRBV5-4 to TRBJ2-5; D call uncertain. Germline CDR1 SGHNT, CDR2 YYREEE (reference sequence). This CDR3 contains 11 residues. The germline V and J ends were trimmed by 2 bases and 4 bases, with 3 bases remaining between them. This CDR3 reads CASSLLETQYF. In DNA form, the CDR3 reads TGTGCCAGCAGCTTACTAGAGACCCAGTACTTC.

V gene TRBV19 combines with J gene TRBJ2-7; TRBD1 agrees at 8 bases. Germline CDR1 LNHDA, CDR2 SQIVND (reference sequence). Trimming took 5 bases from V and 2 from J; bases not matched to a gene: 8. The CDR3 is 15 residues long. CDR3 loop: CASSQLGQEPYEQYF. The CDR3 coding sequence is TGTGCCAGTAGTCAATTGGGACAGGAGCCCTACGAGCAGTACTTC.

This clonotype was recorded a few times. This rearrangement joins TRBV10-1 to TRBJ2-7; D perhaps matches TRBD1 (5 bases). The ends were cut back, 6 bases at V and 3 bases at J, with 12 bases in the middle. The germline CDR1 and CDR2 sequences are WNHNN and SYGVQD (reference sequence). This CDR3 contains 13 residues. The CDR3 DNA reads TGCGCCAGCAGCCGGACAAGCGACTACGAGCAGTACTTC. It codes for CASSRTSDYEQYF.

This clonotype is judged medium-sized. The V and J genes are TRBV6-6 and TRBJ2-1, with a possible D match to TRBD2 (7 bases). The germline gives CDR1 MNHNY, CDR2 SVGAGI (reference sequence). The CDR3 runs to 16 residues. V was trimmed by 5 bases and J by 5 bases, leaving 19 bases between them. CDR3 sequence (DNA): TGTGCCAGCAGTAGCCCGGGGGGCCCCCGGGACAATGAGCAGTTCTTC. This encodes CASSSPGGPRDNEQFF.

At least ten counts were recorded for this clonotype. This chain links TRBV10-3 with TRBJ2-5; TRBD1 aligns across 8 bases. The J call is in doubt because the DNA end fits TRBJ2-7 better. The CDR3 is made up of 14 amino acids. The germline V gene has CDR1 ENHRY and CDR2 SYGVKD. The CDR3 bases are TGTGCCATCAGCTTCGGGCAGGGGGCGTACGAGCAGTACTTC. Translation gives CAISFGQGAYEQYF.